This T cell receptor beta chain stems from a study of blood T cell repertoires in COVID-19. Study background: Researchers got acute and convalescent COVID-19 samples from the United States, Italy and Spain. T cells, B-cell-depleted T cells, or PBMCs supplied cDNA or gDNA.

Authors' data handling: Nucleated cell number was recorded as an estimate derived from reference gene primer amplification. Assay used: immunoSEQ multiplex PCR; TCRdb lists only in-frame clones, some missing. That table gives V, J and clone size, and the DNA gave D and trimming. Of roughly 300,000 clones listed, roughly 91% are singletons. The CDR3 spans 18 residues. The germline V gene encodes CDR1 MDHEN and CDR2 SYDVKM. V was pared by 5 bases and J by 0 bases, with 9 bases of the junction left unmatched. This clonotype originated in a woman in her twenties or thirties with COVID-19, enrolled during active disease. The chain couples TRBV28 to TRBJ1-5; 11 bases align to TRBD1. Material for sequencing was peripheral blood. CDR3 bases: TGTGCCAGCAGTCCTGGACAGGGGGCGAATCCTAGCAATCAGCCCCAGCATTTT. This codes for CASSPGQGANPSNQPQHF. Combining the CDR3 with reference TRBV28 and TRBJ1-5 gives the whole variable domain DVKVTQSSRYLVKRTGEKVFLECVQDMDHENMFWYRQDPGLGLRLIYFSYDVKMKEKGDIPEGYSVSREKKERFSLILESASTNQTSMYLCASSPGQGANPSNQPQHFGDGTRLSIL.